This entry is about one T cell receptor beta chain. This sample was included in a study of blood T cell repertoires in COVID-19. Study information: The origin of the acute and convalescent COVID-19 samples was the United States, Italy and Spain.

Recovery among Cohort 3 donors was established by two negative PCRs, clearance, or symptom resolution. Produced via immunoSEQ multiplex PCR; TCRdb's table is partial and in-frame only. Of fewer than 350,000 clones listed, around 84% are singletons. The sequence was collected from a woman between 45 and 60 years old who had recovered from COVID-19. The material sequenced was PBMCs or T cells enriched from blood (not recorded which).

The CDR3 sequence: CASRALSGGTYEQYF. The CDR3, as DNA: TGTGCCAGCAGGGCCTTGAGCGGGGGGACCTACGAGCAGTACTTC. The chain joins TRBV28 to TRBJ2-7, with 9 bases lining up with TRBD2. Trimming at V came to 6 bases and at J to 2 bases, leaving 8 bases not matched to a gene. CDR1 and CDR2 (germline): MDHEN, SYDVKM. The CDR3 is made up of 15 amino acids. The full variable domain, in which reference TRBV28 and TRBJ2-7 provide the parts outside the CDR3, is DVKVTQSSRYLVKRTGEKVFLECVQDMDHENMFWYRQDPGLGLRLIYFSYDVKMKEKGDIPEGYSVSREKKERFSLILESASTNQTSMYLCASRALSGGTYEQYFGPGTRLTVT.